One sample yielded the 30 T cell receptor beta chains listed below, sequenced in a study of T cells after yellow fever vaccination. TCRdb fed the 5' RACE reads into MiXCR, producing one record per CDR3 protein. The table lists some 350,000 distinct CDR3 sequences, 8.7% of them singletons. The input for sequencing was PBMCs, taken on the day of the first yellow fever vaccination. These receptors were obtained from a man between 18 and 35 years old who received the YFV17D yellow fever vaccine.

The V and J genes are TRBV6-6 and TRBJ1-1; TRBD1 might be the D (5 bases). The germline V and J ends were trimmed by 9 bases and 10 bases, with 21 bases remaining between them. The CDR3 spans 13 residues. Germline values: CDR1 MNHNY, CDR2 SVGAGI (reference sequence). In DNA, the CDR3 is TGTGCCAGTCTGCCCCAGGGATTTCCCGTAGCTTTCTTT. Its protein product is CASLPQGFPVAFF.

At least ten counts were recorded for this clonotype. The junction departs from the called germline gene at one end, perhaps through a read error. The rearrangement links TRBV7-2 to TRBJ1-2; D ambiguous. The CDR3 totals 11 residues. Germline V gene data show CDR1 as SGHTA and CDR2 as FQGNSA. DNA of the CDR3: TGTGCCAGCAGTCAAGGCACCGAGGTTGACTTC. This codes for CASSQGTEVDF.

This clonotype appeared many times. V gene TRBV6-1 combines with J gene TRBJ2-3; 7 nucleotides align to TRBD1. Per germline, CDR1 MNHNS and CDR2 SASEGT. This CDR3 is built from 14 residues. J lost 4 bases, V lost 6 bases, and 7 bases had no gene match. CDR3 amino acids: CASRQGVGADTQYF. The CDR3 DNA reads TGTGCCAGCAGGCAGGGGGTGGGCGCAGATACGCAGTATTTT.

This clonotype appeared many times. The CDR3: CASSLRTGGNEQFF. Here the CDR3 DNA reads TGTGCCAGCAGCCTAAGGACAGGGGGCAATGAGCAGTTCTTC. This chain joins TRBV11-3 and TRBJ2-1, with 10 bases matching TRBD1. The V and J ends lost 5 bases and 6 bases, in that order; junction bases with no gene match: 4. The germline CDR1 and CDR2 sequences are SGHNT and YENEEA. CDR3 length: 14 residues.

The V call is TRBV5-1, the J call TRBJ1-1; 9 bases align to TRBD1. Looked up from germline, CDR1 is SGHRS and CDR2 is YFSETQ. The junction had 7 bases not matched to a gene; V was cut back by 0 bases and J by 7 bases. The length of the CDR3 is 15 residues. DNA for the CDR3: TGCGCCAGCAGCTTGGGGGGACAGGGTTGGCTTGAAGCTTTCTTT. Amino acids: CASSLGGQGWLEAFF.

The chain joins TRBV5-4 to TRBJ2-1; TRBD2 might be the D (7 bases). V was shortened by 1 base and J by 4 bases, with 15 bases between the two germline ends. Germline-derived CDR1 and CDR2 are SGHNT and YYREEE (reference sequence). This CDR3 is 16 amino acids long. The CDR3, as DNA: TGTGCCAGCAGCTTGACCCGGGGGGCCGCGTACAATGAGCAGTTCTTC. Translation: CASSLTRGAAYNEQFF.

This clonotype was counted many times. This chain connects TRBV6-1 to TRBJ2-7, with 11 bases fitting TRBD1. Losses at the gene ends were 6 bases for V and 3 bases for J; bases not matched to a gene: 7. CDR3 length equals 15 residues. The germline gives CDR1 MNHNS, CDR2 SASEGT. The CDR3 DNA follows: TGTGCCAGCAGGCCCGGACAGGGGGCCTACTACGAGCAGTACGTC. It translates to CASRPGQGAYYEQYV.

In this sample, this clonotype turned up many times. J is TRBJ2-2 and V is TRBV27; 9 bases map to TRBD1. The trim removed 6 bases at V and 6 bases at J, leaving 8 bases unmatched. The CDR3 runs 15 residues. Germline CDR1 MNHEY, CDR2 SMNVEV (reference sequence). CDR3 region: CASSSGTGFPGELFF. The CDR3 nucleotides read TGTGCCAGCAGCTCCGGGACAGGGTTCCCCGGGGAGCTGTTTTTT.

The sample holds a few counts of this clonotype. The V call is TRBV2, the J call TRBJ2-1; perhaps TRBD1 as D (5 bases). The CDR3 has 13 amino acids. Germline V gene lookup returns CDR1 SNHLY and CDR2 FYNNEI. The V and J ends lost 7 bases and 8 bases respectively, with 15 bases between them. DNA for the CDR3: TGTGCCAGCAAACAGGTACCTGGGGATGAGCAGTTCTTC. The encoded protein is CASKQVPGDEQFF.

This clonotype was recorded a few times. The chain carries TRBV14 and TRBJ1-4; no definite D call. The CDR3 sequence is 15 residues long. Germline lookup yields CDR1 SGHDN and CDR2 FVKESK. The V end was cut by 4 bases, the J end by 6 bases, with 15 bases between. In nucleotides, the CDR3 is TGTGCCAGCAGCCCTAGTTGGTTTTTAGATGAAAAACTGTTTTTT. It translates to CASSPSWFLDEKLFF.

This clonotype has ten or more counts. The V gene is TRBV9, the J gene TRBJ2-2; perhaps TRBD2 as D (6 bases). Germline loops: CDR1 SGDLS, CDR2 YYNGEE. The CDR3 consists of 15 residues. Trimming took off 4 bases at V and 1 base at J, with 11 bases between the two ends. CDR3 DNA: TGTGCCAGCAGCCCAACCGGGGGGAACACCGGGGAGCTGTTTTTT. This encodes CASSPTGGNTGELFF.

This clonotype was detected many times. The CDR3 nucleotides are TGCGCCAGCAGCCAAATCGCCACTGAAGCTTTCTTT. Its protein product is CASSQIATEAFF. V usage is TRBV4-1 and J usage is TRBJ1-1, with no clear D. Trimming took off 2 bases at V and 4 bases at J, with 5 bases between the two ends. CDR1 is MGHRA, CDR2 YSYEKL, per germline. The length of the CDR3 is 12 residues.

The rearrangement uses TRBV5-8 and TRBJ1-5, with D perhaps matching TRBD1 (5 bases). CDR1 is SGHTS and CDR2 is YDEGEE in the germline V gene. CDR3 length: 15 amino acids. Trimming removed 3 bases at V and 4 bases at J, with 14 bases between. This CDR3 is CASSSGDQPNQPQHF. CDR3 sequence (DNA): TGTGCCAGCAGCTCGGGGGACCAACCGAATCAGCCCCAGCATTTT.

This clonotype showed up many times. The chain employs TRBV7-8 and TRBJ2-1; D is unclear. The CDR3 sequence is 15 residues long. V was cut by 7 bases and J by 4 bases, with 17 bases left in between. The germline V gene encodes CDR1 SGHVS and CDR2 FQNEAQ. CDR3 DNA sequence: TGTGCCAGCATTAGTAACTACTCTCCTTACAATGAGCAGTTCTTC. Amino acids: CASISNYSPYNEQFF.

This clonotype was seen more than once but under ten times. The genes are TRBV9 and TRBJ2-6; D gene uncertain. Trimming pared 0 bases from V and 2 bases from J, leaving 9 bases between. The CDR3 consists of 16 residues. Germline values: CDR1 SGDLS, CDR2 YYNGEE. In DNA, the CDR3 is TGTGCCAGCAGCGTAGCTGGAACAGCTGGGGCCAACGTCCTGACTTTC. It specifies CASSVAGTAGANVLTF.

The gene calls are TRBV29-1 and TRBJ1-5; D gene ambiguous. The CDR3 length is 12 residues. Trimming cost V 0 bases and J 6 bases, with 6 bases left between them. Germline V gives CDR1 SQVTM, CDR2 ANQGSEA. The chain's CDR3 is CSVEDPGQPQHF. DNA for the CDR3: TGCAGCGTTGAAGATCCCGGTCAGCCCCAGCATTTT.

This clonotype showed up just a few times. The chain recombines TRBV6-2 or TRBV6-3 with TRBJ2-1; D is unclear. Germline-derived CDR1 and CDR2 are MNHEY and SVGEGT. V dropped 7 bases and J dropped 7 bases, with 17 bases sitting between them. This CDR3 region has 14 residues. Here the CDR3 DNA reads TGTGCCAGCAAAGGACCTCCGACCAATAATGAGCAGTTCTTC. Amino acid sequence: CASKGPPTNNEQFF.

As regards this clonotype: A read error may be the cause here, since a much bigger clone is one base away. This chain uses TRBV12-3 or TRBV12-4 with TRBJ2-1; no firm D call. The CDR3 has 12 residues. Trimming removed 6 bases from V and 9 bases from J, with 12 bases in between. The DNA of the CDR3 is TGTGCCAGCAGCCCGTGCGTCGCTGAGCAGTTCTTC. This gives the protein CASSPCVAEQFF.

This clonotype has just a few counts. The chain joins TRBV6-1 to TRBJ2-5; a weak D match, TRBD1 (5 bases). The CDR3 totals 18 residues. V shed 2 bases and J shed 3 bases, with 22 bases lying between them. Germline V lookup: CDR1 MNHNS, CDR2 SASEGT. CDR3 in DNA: TGTGCCAGCAGTGAAAGGCCCACGACAGCCAGTGTCAAAGAGACCCAGTACTTC. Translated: CASSERPTTASVKETQYF.

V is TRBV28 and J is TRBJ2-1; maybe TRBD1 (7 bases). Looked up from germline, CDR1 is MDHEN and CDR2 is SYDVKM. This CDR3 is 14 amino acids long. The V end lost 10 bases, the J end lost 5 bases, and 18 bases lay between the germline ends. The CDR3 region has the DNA TGTGCCATCGGCCCCGGGGGACAGCACAATGAGCAGTTCTTC. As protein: CAIGPGGQHNEQFF.

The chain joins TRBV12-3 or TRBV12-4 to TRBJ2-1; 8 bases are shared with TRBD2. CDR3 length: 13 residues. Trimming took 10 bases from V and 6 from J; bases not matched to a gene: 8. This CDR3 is CATSAGVRNEQFF. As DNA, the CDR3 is TGTGCCACGTCAGCGGGGGTCCGCAATGAGCAGTTCTTC.

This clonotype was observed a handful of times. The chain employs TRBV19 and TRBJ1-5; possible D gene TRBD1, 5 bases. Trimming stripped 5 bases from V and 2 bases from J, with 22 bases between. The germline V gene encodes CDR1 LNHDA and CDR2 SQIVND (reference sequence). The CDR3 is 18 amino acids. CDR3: CASSPSGRTPRGNQPQHF. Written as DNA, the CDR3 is TGTGCCAGTAGTCCCTCAGGCCGGACACCCCGAGGCAATCAGCCCCAGCATTTT.

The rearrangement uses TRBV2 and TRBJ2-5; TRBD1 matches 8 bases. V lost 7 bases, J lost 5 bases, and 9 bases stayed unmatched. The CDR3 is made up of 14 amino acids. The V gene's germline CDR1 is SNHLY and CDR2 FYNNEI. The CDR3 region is CASTSQGGLETQYF. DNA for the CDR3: TGTGCCAGCACCTCACAGGGGGGTCTTGAGACCCAGTACTTC. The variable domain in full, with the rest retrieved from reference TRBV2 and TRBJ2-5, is EPEVTQTPSHQVTQMGQEVILRCVPISNHLYFYWYRQILGQKVEFLVSFYNNEISEKSEIFDDQFSVERPDGSNFTLKIRSTKLEDSAMYFCASTSQGGLETQYFGPGTRLLVL.

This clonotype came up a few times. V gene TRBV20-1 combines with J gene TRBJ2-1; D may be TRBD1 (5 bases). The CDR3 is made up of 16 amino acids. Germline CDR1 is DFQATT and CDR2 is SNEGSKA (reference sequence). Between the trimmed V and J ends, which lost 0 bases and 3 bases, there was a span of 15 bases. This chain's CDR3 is CSARDLRDRGYNEQFF. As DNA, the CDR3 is TGCAGTGCTAGAGATCTAAGAGACAGAGGCTACAATGAGCAGTTCTTC.

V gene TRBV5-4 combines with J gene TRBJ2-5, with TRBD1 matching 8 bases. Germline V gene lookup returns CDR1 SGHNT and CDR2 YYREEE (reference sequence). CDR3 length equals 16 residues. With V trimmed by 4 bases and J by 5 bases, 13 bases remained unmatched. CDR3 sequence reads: CASSKSGGQGGETQYF. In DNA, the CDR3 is TGTGCCAGCAGCAAATCCGGAGGACAGGGTGGGGAGACCCAGTACTTC.

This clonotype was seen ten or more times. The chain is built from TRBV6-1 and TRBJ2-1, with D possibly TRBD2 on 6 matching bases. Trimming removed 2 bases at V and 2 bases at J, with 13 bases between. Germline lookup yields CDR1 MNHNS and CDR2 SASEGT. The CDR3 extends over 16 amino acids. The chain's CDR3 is CASSELAGSPYNEQFF. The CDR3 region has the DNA TGTGCCAGCAGTGAACTCGCGGGGTCGCCCTACAATGAGCAGTTCTTC.

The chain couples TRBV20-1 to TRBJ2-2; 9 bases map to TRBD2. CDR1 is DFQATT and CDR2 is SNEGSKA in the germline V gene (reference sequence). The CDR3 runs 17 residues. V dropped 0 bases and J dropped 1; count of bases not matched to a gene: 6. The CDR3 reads CSARDRISGGNTGELFF. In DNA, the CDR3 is TGCAGTGCTAGAGATAGGATTAGCGGGGGGAACACCGGGGAGCTGTTTTTT.

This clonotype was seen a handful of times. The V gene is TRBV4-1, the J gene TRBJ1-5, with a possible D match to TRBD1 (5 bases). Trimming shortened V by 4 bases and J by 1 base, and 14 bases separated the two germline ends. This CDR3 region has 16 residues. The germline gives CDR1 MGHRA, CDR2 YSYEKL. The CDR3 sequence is CASSLGGWTSNQPQHF. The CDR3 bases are TGCGCCAGCAGCCTCGGGGGGTGGACAAGCAATCAGCCCCAGCATTTT.

The CDR3 reads CASSPLQGTGTEAFF. Here the CDR3 DNA reads TGTGCCAGCTCACCCCTACAGGGGACGGGGACTGAAGCTTTCTTT. The chain employs TRBV18 and TRBJ1-1, with 7 nucleotides matching TRBD1. This CDR3 spans 15 amino acids. The J segment lost 5 bases and the V segment lost 3 bases, leaving 9 bases of the junction unmatched. Looked up from germline, CDR1 is KGHSH and CDR2 is LQKENI. The entire variable domain, with the rest obtained from reference TRBV18 and TRBJ1-1, is as follows: NAGVMQNPRHLVRRRGQEARLRCSPMKGHSHVYWYRQLPEEGLKFMVYLQKENIIDESGMPKERFSAEFPKEGPSILRIQQVVRGDSAAYFCASSPLQGTGTEAFFGQGTRLTVV.

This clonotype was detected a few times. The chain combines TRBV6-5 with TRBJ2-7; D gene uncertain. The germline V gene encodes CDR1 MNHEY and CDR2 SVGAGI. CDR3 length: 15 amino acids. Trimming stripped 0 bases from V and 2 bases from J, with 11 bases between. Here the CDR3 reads CASSYSTTVTYEQYF. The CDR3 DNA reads TGTGCCAGCAGTTACTCGACAACGGTAACCTACGAGCAGTACTTC.